A single T cell receptor (beta chain) is shown here with its context. The junction and the germline gene differ at one end; a read error may be behind it. The length of the CDR3 is 14 residues. CDR1 SGHRS and CDR2 YFSETQ come from the germline V gene. This sample is drawn from a study of cytomegalovirus exposure and HLA in healthy donors. The PCR was carried out with 60 Vbeta primers and 13 Jbeta primers. Generated by immunoSEQ multiplex PCR, the TCRdb table keeps only in-frame clones and is missing some. The table has fewer than 150,000 clones, 70% to 75% seen once; the top ten hold roughly 3.1%. The TCR sequence derives from a man aged 30 to 39 in good health and CMV-seronegative. J is TRBJ1-6 and V is TRBV5-1, with a tentative D call TRBD1 (6 bases). Sample: PBMCs. The CDR3 sequence is CANSPDRNNSPLHF. As DNA, the CDR3 is TGCGCCAACAGCCCTGACAGGAATAATTCACCCCTCCACTTT.